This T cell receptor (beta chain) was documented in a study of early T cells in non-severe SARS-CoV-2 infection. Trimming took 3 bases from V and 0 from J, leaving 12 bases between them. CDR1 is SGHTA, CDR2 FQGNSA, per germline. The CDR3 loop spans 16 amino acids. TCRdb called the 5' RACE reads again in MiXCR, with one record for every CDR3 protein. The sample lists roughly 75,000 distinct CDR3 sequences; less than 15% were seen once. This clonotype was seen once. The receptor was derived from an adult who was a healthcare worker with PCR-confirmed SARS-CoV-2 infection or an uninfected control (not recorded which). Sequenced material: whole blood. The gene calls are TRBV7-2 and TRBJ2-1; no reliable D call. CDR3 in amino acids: CASSFLLRSSYNEQFF. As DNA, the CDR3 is TGTGCCAGCAGCTTCCTCTTGAGAAGCTCCTACAATGAGCAGTTCTTC.